Described below is a single T cell receptor beta chain sequence and its context. This clonotype has ten or more counts. Its binding antigen is unknown. It has no much larger one-base neighbor in the sample; base qualities were not kept. This sample stems from a study of human T cells and chemical hapten exposure (dated by TCRdb to about 2021). Context from the whole study: For sensitization, 2% DPC in acetone was applied to a roughly 2 cm by roughly 2 cm area of upper inner arm skin. Throughout the study period of about 22 weeks, patients also received therapeutic DPC doses to the scalp every week. Patch tests used Finn chambers with 0.01% DPC on the upper back, scored after 6 days by International Contact Dermatitis Research Group standards. The patient cohort, mostly female, included alopecia areata with under or over 50% scalp involvement, alopecia totalis and alopecia universalis. Libraries were pooled for sequencing, and variation in per-sample TCR yields was attributed mainly to small differences in library volumes within the pool. Peripheral blood TCR repertoire changes were tracked in vivo in alopecia patients during primary and secondary sensitization to the hapten diphenylcyclopropenone (DPC). Patient blood was sampled pre-sensitization (week 0) and at 2, 6 and about 24 weeks after DPC sensitization. Roughly 30 alopecia patients provided blood for TCR sequencing at one to four time points (pre-sensitization, 2, 6 and 24 weeks).

Results and caveats for the whole study, not just this receptor: All patients had alopecia, a presumed autoimmune disease, so their immune response might differ from that of healthy individuals. Significantly more large CDR3 similarity clusters were formed by expanded TCRs than by pre-sensitization or healthy control sets, consistent with antigen-driven responses. After repeated subsampling, changes were observed in the strength of the expansion versus patch-test correlation and in the threshold at which the correlation became significant. Patch test score correlated positively with the number of PT1 expanded TCRs, reaching significance at thresholds 8, 16 and 32 but not at 4. No change with DPC sensitization was found in the number of TCRs above 1 in 1000 frequency, and no evidence of global repertoire structure alterations was found.

The sample's time point label, in plain terms: patch test 2, 6 weeks after DPC sensitization. Explained via the paper, the treatment or condition label denotes: therapeutic diphenylcyclopropenone sensitization with weekly scalp DPC. Blood at each patch-test visit was drawn before the patch test was applied. Patients were considered eligible if aged 18 to 70, diagnosed with alopecia and deemed suitable for DPC therapy, and patients were excluded if pregnant. Total RNA was isolated from unfractionated whole blood collected in Tempus Blood RNA tubes. Library construction relied on RACE. Reads for this sample came from a NextSeq 500. Library preparation attached unique molecular identifiers to individual cDNA molecules for quantitative, reproducible TCR counting. From each blood RNA sample, both TCR alpha and TCR beta chains were sequenced. In the paper's pipeline: Samples had a median of roughly 100,000 TCRs, with a range from 23,224 to 690,600. V, J and CDR3 annotation of the TCR reads was carried out using the Decombinator software suite. To make PS versus PT1 abundance plots, every sample was subsampled to the same number of TCRs (28,000). TCRs were defined as expanded if absent before sensitization and observed at least eight times at the 2-week time point. Using fastp at Q25 and MiXCR, TCRdb reprocessed the public reads and kept productive beta chains. Every distinct CDR3 protein forms one entry, paired with its most common genes and DNA. TCRdb's processing, not the authors', yielded these V and J calls. The sample contains about 84,000 distinct CDR3 sequences, 8.5% to 12% of them found a single time. The top ten hold 4% to 5.5% of the sample.

The CDR3 numbers 11 residues from cysteine through phenylalanine. Left in the record is the CDR3 DNA by itself, 33 bases read in frame from the first base. V is cut back by 7 bases and J by 4 bases, with 2 bases in the junction unmatched. CDR1 is given as SQVTM and CDR2 as ANQGSEA, both from the germline V gene. This sample comprised whole blood, obtained in connection with sensitization to the hapten diphenylcyclopropenone (DPC). The receptor comes from a woman aged 50 to 60 with alopecia areata. Some clones in this sample may be carry-over from other donors' samples. This chain is built from TRBV29-1 and TRBJ2-5; 8 central nucleotides agree with TRBD1. The CDR3 is CSATGGETQYF. The nucleotide sequence is given as TGCAGCGCTACAGGGGGAGAGACCCAGTACTTC.